Listed below are T cell receptor beta chains from one sample, sequenced in a study of Tregs in tolerant kidney transplant recipients. Here immunoSEQ multiplex PCR was the method, and the copy in TCRdb shows in-frame clones only, minus some. The data contain 55,000 to 80,000 clones, about 98% of them singletons. The sample consisted of Tregs from blood, taken before the transplant. These receptors came from a human donor who received a combined kidney and bone marrow transplant. CDR3s include the opening cysteine and the closing phenylalanine or tryptophan. D genes are given only for firm matches. Part of the rows lack a size; the others show once, few, many or a class for expanded clones.

TGTGCCACCAGCAGGAAAAAAGGACAGGGCCTCTTCTATGGCTACACCTTC	CATSRKKGQGLFYGYTF	TRBD1	TRBV15	TRBJ1-2	-
TGTGCCAGCAGCCCTGGACATTTCAGCAATCAGCCCCAGCATTTT	CASSPGHFSNQPQHF	-	TRBV21-1	TRBJ1-5	-
TGTGCCAGCAGCTTCGCGCGGGCCACTGAAGCTTTCTTT	CASSFARATEAFF	-	TRBV7-3	TRBJ1-1	-
TGCGCCAGCAGCGCCGACACCACCCTAGCCAAAAACATTCAGTACTTC	CASSADTTLAKNIQYF	-	TRBV5-1	TRBJ2-4	-
TGTGCCAGCAGTGATCTCGGGAAGGGGGCCGGGGAGCTGTTTTTT	CASSDLGKGAGELFF	-	TRBV27	TRBJ2-2	once
TGCGCCAGCAGCTTAACCGGGTATCCCTACGAGCAGTACTTC	CASSLTGYPYEQYF	-	TRBV5-1	TRBJ2-7	-
TGTGCCACCAGCAAGCTCGGACAGGGGGTGGAGACCCAGTACTTC	CATSKLGQGVETQYF	TRBD1	TRBV15	TRBJ2-5	-
TGTGCCAGCAGCTTAAGCGGGGCGCTCTCCTACGAGCAGTACTTC	CASSLSGALSYEQYF	-	TRBV7-3	TRBJ2-7	-
TGTGCCAGCAGCTTAGCGGGCCTCTCCTACAATGAGCAGTTCTTC	CASSLAGLSYNEQFF	-	TRBV7-9	TRBJ2-1	-
TGTGCCAGCAGCCACAGCCGGGACAGGGTATATGGCTACACCTTC	CASSHSRDRVYGYTF	TRBD1	TRBV11-3	TRBJ1-2	once